Listed below are T cell receptor beta chains from one sample, sequenced in a study of tumor-infiltrating lymphocytes in localized non-small cell lung cancer. Sequenced by immunoSEQ multiplex PCR; TCRdb stores in-frame clones only, minus some. The sample shows some 7,800 clones, 70% to 80% of them seen only once. The sample was uninvolved lung tissue not adjacent to the tumor. These receptors all stem from a human donor with non-small cell lung cancer. The CDR3 runs from the conserved cysteine through the conserved F or W. D genes are given only for firm matches. Size tells how often a clone was seen (once, few, many) or the class of an expanded clone, and some rows leave it out.

d_gene,abundance,j_gene,v_gene,CDR3nt,CDR3aa
-,-,TRBJ2-5,TRBV28,TGTGCCAGCAGTTTATACAGGCTACGGGAGACCCAGTACTTC,CASSLYRLRETQYF
TRBD2,-,TRBJ2-7,TRBV15,TGTGCCACCAGCAGAGATGCGGTAGCGGGGGTCGAGCAGTACTTC,CATSRDAVAGVEQYF
-,-,TRBJ2-2,TRBV2,TGTGCCAGCCGTCTCGTAGTAGCGAACACCGGGGAGCTGTTTTTT,CASRLVVANTGELFF
-,once,TRBJ1-2,TRBV11-2,TGTGCCAGCAGCTTAGCGCAGCCCTATGGCTACACCTTC,CASSLAQPYGYTF
-,-,TRBJ1-5,TRBV5-6,TGTGCCAGCAGCTTGCCGGACGATCAGCCCCAGCATTTT,CASSLPDDQPQHF
-,-,TRBJ2-7,TRBV5-1,TGCGCCAGCAGCCCGACAACAGGGTCCTCCTACGAGCAGTACTTC,CASSPTTGSSYEQYF
TRBD1,-,TRBJ2-7,TRBV28,TGTGCCAGCAGTGACGCGGGACAGGGGGCAGGAGGGCAGTACTTC,CASSDAGQGAGGQYF
-,-,TRBJ1-2,TRBV10-3,TGTGCCATCACCGATAGGGGGGGCTATGGCTACACCTTC,CAITDRGGYGYTF
-,-,TRBJ2-7,TRBV7-8,TGTGCCAGCAGCTTAATAAGGGGCTACGAGCAGTACTTC,CASSLIRGYEQYF
-,-,TRBJ2-7,TRBV20-1,TGCAGTGCAGACTCCTACGAGCAGTACTTC,CSADSYEQYF
-,-,TRBJ2-7,TRBV6-1,TGTGCCAGCAACGGCGAGAACTACGAGCAGTACTTC,CASNGENYEQYF
-,once,TRBJ2-7,TRBV29-1,TGCAGCGTTGTTTGGAGATACGAGCAGTACTTC,CSVVWRYEQYF
TRBD1,-,TRBJ2-5,TRBV6-1,TGTGCCAGCAGTTCGGGACAGGGGCAAGAGACCCAGTACTTC,CASSSGQGQETQYF
-,-,TRBJ2-7,TRBV2,TGTGCCAGCGCCGCCCAAACAGGGTACTACGAGCAGTACTTC,CASAAQTGYYEQYF
-,-,TRBJ1-3,TRBV5-1,TGCGCCAGCAGCTTCGGGTTCGGAAACACCATATATTTT,CASSFGFGNTIYF
TRBD1,-,TRBJ2-7,TRBV6-1,TGTGCCAGCAGTGAGCAGGGACAGGAAAACGAGCAGTACTTC,CASSEQGQENEQYF
-,-,TRBJ2-3,TRBV5-1,TGCGCCAGCAGCTTGCGCGGGGATTCGGGAGATACGCAGTATTTT,CASSLRGDSGDTQYF
-,-,TRBJ2-3,TRBV2,TGTGCCAGCAGTGGGGTCTGGGGCAGCACAGATACGCAGTATTTT,CASSGVWGSTDTQYF
-,few,TRBJ1-2,TRBV6-5,TGTGCCAGCAGTTACGATCAAGTGTATGGCTACACCTTC,CASSYDQVYGYTF
-,-,TRBJ2-3,TRBV9,TGTGCCAGCGGAGCGATCAGCACAGATACGCAGTATTTT,CASGAISTDTQYF
-,-,TRBJ1-1,TRBV2,TGTGCCAGCAGTGGGGCAGGCGGTGTGCCTGAAGCTTTCTTT,CASSGAGGVPEAFF
TRBD1,once,TRBJ1-5,TRBV2,TGTGCCAGCAGCTCGGGTCTGACAGGGTTGAATCAGCCCCAGCATTTT,CASSSGLTGLNQPQHF
-,-,TRBJ1-2,TRBV19,TGTGCCAGTAGTGGGCAGGGCTATGGCTACACCTTC,CASSGQGYGYTF
-,-,TRBJ2-1,TRBV9,TGTGCCAGCAGCGTAGATACCGGCGCGAATGAGCGATTCTTC,CASSVDTGANERFF
TRBD1,few,TRBJ1-2,TRBV18,TGTGCCAGCTCTCGACAGGGGGCGCCTAACTATGGCTACACCTTC,CASSRQGAPNYGYTF
TRBD2,-,TRBJ2-1,TRBV29-1,TGCAGCGTTGATGGTGGGAGCGGGACCCGATACAATGAGCAGTTCTTC,CSVDGGSGTRYNEQFF
TRBD1,-,TRBJ1-2,TRBV6-6,TGTGCCAGCAGTTTGGGACAGGGGGTCTATGGCTACACCTTC,CASSLGQGVYGYTF
TRBD1,-,TRBJ2-1,TRBV9,TGTGCCAGCAGCCCACGACATCGACAGGGGGCCGATGAGCAGTTCTTC,CASSPRHRQGADEQFF
-,-,TRBJ1-2,TRBV28,TGTGCCAGCACCTCGCAGGGTCTATATGGCTACACCTTC,CASTSQGLYGYTF
TRBD1,-,TRBJ1-2,TRBV10-1,TGCGCCACCGTCGACAGGGTTCGCGGCTACACCTTC,CATVDRVRGYTF
TRBD1,-,TRBJ1-2,TRBV28,TGTGCCAGCAGTTTCAGGGGGGCCCCCAACTATGGCTACACCTTC,CASSFRGAPNYGYTF
-,-,TRBJ2-1,TRBV29-1,TGCAGCGTCCAGCGCGTGGCTAGCACCTACAATGAGCAGTTCTTC,CSVQRVASTYNEQFF
-,-,TRBJ2-5,TRBV28,TGTGCCAGCAGTCCCCACGCACCCTGGAACCGTCCACTGCTCCAAGAGACCCAGTACTTC,CASSPHAPWNRPLLQETQYF
-,-,TRBJ1-3,TRBV7-2,TGTGCCAGCAGCTTGGACACCTCCCCGGGAAACACCATATATTTT,CASSLDTSPGNTIYF
-,-,TRBJ1-2,TRBV7-2,TGTGCCAGCAGCCTTGTCGGGGCTAACTATGGCTACACCTTC,CASSLVGANYGYTF
-,-,TRBJ1-6,TRBV27,TGTGCCAGCAGGGAGATAAATTCACCCCTCCACTTT,CASREINSPLHF